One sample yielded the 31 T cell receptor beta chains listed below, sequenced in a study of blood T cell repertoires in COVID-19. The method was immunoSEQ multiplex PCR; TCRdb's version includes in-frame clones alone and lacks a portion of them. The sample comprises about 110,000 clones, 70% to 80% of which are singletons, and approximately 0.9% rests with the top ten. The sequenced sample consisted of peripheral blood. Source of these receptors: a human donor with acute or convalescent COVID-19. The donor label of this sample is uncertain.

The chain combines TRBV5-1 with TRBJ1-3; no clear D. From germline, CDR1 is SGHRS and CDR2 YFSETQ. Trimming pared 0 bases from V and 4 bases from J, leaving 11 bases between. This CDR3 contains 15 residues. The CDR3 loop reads CASSLAGVAGNTIYF. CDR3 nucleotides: TGCGCCAGCAGCTTGGCCGGGGTAGCCGGAAACACCATATATTTT.

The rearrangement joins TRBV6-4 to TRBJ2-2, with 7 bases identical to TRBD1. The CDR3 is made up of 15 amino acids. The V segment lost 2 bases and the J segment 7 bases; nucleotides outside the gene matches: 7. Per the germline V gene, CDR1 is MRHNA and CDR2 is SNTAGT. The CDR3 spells CASSDGQGESGELFF. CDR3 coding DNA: TGTGCCAGCAGTGACGGGCAGGGGGAGAGCGGGGAGCTGTTTTTT.

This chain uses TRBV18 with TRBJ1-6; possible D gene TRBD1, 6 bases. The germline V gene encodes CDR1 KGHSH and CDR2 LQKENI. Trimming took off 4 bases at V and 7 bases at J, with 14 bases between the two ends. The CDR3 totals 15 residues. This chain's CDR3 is CASSRWDNKNSPLHF. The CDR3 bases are TGTGCCAGCTCACGATGGGACAATAAAAATTCACCCCTCCACTTT.

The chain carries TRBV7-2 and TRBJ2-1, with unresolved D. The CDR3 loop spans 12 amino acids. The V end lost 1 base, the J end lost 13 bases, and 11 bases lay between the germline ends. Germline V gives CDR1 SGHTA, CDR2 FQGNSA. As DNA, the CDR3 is TGTGCCAGCAGCTTAGATCACTACATTCAGTTCTTC. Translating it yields CASSLDHYIQFF.

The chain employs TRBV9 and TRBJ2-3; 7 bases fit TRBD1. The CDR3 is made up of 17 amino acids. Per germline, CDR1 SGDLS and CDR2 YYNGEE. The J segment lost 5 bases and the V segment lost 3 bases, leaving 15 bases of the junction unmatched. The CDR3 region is CASSGLQGTSFLDTQYF. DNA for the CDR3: TGTGCCAGCAGCGGGTTACAGGGGACCTCCTTTCTAGATACGCAGTATTTT.

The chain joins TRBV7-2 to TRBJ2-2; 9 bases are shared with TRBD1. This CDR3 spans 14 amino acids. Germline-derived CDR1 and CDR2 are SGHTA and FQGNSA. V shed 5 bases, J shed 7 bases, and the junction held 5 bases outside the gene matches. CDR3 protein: CASSPDRGFGELFF. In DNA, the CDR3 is TGTGCCAGCAGCCCGGACAGGGGATTCGGGGAGCTGTTTTTT.

CDR3 sequence (DNA): TGTGCCAGCAGCGGAACGAGGACAGTCCAAGAGACCCAGTACTTC. Amino acids: CASSGTRTVQETQYF. V and J are TRBV7-8 and TRBJ2-5; a weak D match, TRBD1 (6 bases). The CDR3 contains 15 residues. V was cut by 5 bases and J by 1 base, with 14 bases left in between. Looked up from germline, CDR1 is SGHVS and CDR2 is FQNEAQ.

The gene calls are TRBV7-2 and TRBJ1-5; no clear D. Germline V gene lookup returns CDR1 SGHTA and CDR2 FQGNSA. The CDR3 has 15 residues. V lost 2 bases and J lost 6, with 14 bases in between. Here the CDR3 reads CASSLSGVRGQPQHF. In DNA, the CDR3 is TGTGCCAGCAGCTTATCGGGAGTACGGGGTCAGCCCCAGCATTTT.

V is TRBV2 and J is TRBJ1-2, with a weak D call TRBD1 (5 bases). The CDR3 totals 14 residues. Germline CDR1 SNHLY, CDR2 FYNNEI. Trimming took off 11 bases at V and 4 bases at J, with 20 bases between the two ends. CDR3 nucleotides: TGTGCCGTCACCGGCGCAGGGAGGACCTATGGCTACACCTTC. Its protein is CAVTGAGRTYGYTF.

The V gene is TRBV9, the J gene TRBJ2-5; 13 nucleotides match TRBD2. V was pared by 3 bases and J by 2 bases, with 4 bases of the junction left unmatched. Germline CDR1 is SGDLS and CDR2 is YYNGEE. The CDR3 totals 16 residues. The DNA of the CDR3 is TGTGCCAGCAGCGCCAGACTAGCGGGGGGACAAGAGACCCAGTACTTC. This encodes CASSARLAGGQETQYF.

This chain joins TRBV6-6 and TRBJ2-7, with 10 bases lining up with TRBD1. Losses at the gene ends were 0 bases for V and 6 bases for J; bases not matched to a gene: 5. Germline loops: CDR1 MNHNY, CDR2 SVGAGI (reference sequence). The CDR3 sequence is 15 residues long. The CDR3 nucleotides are TGTGCCAGCAGTTACTCGAGACAGGGGGCTTCCGAGCAGTACGTC. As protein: CASSYSRQGASEQYV.

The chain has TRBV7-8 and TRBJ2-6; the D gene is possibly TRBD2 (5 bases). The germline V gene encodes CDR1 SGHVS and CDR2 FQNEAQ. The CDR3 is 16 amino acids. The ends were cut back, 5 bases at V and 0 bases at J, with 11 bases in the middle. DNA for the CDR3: TGTGCCAGCAGCGCCCGAGGAGGCTCTGGGGCCAACGTCCTGACTTTC. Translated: CASSARGGSGANVLTF.

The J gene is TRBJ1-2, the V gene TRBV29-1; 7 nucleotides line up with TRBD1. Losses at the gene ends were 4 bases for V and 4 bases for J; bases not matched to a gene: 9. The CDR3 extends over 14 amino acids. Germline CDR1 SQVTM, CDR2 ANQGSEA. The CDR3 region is CSVVVGAGGYGYTF. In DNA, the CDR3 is TGCAGCGTTGTGGTGGGGGCAGGGGGCTATGGCTACACCTTC.

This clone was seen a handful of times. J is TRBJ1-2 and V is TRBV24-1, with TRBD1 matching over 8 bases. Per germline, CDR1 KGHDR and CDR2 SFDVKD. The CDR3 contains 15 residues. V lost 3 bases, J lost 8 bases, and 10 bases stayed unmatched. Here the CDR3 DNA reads TGTGCCACCAGTGATCCGCGACAGGGGTTTGGAGGCTACACCTTC. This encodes CATSDPRQGFGGYTF.

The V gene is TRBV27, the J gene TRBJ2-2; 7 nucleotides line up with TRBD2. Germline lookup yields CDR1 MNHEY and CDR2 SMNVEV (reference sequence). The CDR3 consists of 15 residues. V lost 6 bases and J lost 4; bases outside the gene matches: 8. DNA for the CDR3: TGTGCCAGCAGACGTACGGGGGGATCCACCGGGGAGCTGTTTTTT. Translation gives CASRRTGGSTGELFF.

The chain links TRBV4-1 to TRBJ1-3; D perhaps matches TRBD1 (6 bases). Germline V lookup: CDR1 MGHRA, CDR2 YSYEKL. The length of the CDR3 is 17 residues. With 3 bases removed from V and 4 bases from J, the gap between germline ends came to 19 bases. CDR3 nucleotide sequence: TGCGCCAGCAGCCAGGGGCGGGGGACGGGGGCCGGAAACACCATATATTTT. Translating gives CASSQGRGTGAGNTIYF.

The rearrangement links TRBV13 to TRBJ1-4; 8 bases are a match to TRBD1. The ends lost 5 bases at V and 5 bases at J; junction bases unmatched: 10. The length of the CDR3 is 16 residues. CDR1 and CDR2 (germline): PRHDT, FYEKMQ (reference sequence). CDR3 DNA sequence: TGTGCCAGCAGCCCCTACGGACAGGGTGGAAATGAAAAACTGTTTTTT. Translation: CASSPYGQGGNEKLFF.

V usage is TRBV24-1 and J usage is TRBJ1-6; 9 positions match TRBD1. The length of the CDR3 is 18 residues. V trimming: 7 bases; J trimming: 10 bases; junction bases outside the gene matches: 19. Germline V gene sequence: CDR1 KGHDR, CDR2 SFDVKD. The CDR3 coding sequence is TGTGCCACCAGGCTGGACAGGGGAGGGGGGGGGCTTCACTCACCCCTCCACTTT. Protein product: CATRLDRGGGGLHSPLHF.

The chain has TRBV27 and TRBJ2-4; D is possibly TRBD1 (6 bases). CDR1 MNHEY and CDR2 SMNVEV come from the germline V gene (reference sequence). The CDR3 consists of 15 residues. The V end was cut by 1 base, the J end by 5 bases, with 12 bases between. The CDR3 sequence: CASSLYGGRQNIQYF. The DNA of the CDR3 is TGTGCCAGCAGTTTATATGGGGGCCGCCAAAACATTCAGTACTTC.

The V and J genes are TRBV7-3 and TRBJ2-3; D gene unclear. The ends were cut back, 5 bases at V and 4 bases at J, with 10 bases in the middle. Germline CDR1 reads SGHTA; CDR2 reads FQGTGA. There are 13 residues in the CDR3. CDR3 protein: CASSPGIPDTQYF. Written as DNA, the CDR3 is TGTGCCAGCAGCCCAGGTATCCCAGATACGCAGTATTTT.

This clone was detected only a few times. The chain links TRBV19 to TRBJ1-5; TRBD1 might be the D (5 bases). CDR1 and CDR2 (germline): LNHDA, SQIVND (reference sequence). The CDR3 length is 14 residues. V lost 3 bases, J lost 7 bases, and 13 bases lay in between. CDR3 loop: CASSIWGGDQPQHF. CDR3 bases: TGTGCCAGTAGTATCTGGGGGGGTGACCAGCCCCAGCATTTT. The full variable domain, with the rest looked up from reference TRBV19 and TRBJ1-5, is DGGITQSPKYLFRKEGQNVTLSCEQNLNHDAMYWYRQDPGQGLRLIYYSQIVNDFQKGDIAEGYSVSREKKESFPLTVTSAQKNPTAFYLCASSIWGGDQPQHFGDGTRLSIL.

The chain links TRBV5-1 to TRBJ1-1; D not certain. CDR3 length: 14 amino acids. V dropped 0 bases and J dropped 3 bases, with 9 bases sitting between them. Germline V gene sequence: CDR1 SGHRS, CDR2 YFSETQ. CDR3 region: CASSLGGEHTEAFF. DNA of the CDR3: TGCGCCAGCAGCTTGGGCGGGGAGCACACTGAAGCTTTCTTT.

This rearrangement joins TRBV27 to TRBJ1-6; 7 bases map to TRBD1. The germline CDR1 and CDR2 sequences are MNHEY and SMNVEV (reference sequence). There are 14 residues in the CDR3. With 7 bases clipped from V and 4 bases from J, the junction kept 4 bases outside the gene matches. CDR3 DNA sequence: TGTGCCAGCAAGGAGGGACAGTATAATTCACCCCTCCACTTT. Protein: CASKEGQYNSPLHF.

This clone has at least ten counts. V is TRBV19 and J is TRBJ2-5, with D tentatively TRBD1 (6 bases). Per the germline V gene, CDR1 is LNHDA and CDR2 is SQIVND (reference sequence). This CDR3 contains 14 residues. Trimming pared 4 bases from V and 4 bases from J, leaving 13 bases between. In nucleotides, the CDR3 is TGTGCCAGTAGTACCAGGGGTTTTCGAGAGACCCAGTACTTC. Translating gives CASSTRGFRETQYF.

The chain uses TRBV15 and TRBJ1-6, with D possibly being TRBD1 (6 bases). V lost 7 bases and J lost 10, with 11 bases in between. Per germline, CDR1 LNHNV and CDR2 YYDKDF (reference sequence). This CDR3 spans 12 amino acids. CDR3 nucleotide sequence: TGTGCCACCAATGGGGGGGGCTCACCCCTCCACTTT. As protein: CATNGGGSPLHF.

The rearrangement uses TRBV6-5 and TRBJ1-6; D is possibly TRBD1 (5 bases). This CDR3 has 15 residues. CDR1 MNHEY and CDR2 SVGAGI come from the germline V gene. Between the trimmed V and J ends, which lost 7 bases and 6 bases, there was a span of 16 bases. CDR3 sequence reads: CASTRQYVGNSPLHF. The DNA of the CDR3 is TGTGCCAGCACCAGACAGTACGTGGGTAATTCACCCCTCCACTTT.

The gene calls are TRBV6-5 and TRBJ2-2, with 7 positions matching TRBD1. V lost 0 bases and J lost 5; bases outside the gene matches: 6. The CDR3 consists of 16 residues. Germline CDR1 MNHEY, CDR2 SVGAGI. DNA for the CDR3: TGTGCCAGCAGTTACTCGAAGGCAGGGGGTACCGGGGAGCTGTTTTTT. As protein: CASSYSKAGGTGELFF.

The CDR3 protein is CASSLRPGQGSGIVYGYTF. CDR3 nucleotide sequence: TGTGCCAGCAGCTTAAGACCGGGACAGGGGTCGGGTATCGTCTATGGCTACACCTTC. The J gene is TRBJ1-2, the V gene TRBV5-5; 10 bases map to TRBD1. Germline V gene sequence: CDR1 SGHKS, CDR2 YYEKEE (reference sequence). V was clipped by 2 bases and J by 4 bases; unmatched bases: 17. The CDR3 length is 19 residues.

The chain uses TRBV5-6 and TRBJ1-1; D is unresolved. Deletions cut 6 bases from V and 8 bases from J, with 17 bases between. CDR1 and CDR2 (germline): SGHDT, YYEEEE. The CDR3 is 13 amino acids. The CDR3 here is CASTPGSAGEAFF. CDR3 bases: TGTGCCAGCACCCCGGGATCGGCGGGGGAAGCTTTCTTT.

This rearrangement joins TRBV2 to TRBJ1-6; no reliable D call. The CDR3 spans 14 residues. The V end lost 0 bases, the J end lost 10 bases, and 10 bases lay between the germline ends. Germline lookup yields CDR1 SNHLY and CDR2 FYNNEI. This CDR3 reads CASSEARVHSPLHF. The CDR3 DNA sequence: TGTGCCAGCAGTGAAGCGAGGGTTCACTCACCCCTCCACTTT.

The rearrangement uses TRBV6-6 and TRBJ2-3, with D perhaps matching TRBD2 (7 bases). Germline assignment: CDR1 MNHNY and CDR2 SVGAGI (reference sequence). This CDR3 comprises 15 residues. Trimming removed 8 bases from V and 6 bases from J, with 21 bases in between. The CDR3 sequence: CASGPWGGLGDTQYF. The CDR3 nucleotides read TGTGCCAGCGGCCCCTGGGGGGGCCTGGGGGATACGCAGTATTTT.